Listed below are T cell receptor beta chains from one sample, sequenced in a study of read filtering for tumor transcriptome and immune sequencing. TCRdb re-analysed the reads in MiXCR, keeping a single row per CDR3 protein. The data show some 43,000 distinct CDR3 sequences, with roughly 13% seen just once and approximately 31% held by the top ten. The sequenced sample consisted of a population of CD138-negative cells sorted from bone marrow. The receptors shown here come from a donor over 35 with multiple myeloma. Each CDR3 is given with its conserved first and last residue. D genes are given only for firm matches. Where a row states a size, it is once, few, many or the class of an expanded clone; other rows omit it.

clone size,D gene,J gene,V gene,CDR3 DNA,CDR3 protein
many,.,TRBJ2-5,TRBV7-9,TGTGCCAGCAGCTTACTGGGCCTCCAAGAGACCCAGTACTTC,CASSLLGLQETQYF
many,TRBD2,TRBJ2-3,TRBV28,TGTGCCAGCAGTTCCCCGGGACTAGCGGGAGTTGCAGATACGCAGTATTTT,CASSSPGLAGVADTQYF
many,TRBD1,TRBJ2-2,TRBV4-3,TGCGCCAGCAGCGACAGGGAAAACACCGGGGAGCTGTTTTTT,CASSDRENTGELFF
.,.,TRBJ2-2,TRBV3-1,TGTGCCAGCAGCCACCATCAAGACCCCCTAGGGGAGCTGTTTTTT,CASSHHQDPLGELFF
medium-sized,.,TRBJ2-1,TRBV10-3,TGTGCCATCAGTGAGTCGGGGATGAGAGCGGAGCAGTTCTTC,CAISESGMRAEQFF
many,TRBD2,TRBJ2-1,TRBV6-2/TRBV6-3,TGTGCCAGCAGTTACTCCCTTACCGTGGTTGGACTAGCAAATGAGCAGTTCTTC,CASSYSLTVVGLANEQFF
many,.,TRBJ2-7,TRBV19,TGTGCCAGTAGTGCCCGGGTTCACTATGGAGAGCAGTACTTC,CASSARVHYGEQYF
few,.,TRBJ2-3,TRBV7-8,TGTGCCAGCAGCCCATACTCAGATACGCAGTATTTT,CASSPYSDTQYF
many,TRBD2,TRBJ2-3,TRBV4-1,TGCGCCAGCAGCCAAACGGGAGGGAGCGGGAGACGCACAGATACGCAGTATTTT,CASSQTGGSGRRTDTQYF
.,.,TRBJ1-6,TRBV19,TGTGCCAGTACTCGGACAGAGTTTCGAACTAATTCACCCCTCCACTTT,CASTRTEFRTNSPLHF
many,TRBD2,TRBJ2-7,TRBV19,TGTGCCAGTAGTGCCATGCTAGCGGGAGTAGGCGAGCAGTACTTC,CASSAMLAGVGEQYF
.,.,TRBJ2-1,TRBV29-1,TGCAGCGTTGACCGGGCAGGGGCTGTCAATGAGCAGTTCTTC,CSVDRAGAVNEQFF
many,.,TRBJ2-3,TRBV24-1,TGTGCCACCAGTGATTTGCATGGCTCCACAGATACGCAGTATTTT,CATSDLHGSTDTQYF
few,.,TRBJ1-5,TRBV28,TGTGCCAGCAGTTCTTCCGTCCGGCCCCAGCATTTT,CASSSSVRPQHF
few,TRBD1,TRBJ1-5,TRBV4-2,TGTGCCAGCAGCCAGGTGACAGGGGGCAATCAGCCCCAGCATTTT,CASSQVTGGNQPQHF
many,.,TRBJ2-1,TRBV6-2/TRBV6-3,TGTGCCATCCTTTTGGCGGGGTCCAACAATGAGCAGTTCTTC,CAILLAGSNNEQFF
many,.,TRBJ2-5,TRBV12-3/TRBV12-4,TGTGCCAGCAGTTTAAGGAGACCACAAGAGACCCAGTACTTC,CASSLRRPQETQYF
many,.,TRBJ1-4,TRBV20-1,TGCAGTGCTAGAGATCGAGGGTTTAATGAAAAACTGTTTTTT,CSARDRGFNEKLFF
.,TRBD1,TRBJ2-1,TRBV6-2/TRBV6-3,TGTGCCAGCAGTCCCAGGGGGCTCGGATCCTACAATGAGCAGTTCTTC,CASSPRGLGSYNEQFF
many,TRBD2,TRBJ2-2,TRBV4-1,TGCGCCAGCAGCCAAGGACTAGCGGGAGGGTCAACCGGGGAGCTGTTTTTT,CASSQGLAGGSTGELFF
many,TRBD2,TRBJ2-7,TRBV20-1,TGCAGTGCCGGGACTAGCGGAACCTACGAGCAGTACTTC,CSAGTSGTYEQYF
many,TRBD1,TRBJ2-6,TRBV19,TGTGCCAGTCGCCGGGACAGCTTCTCTGGGGCCAACGTCCTGACTTTC,CASRRDSFSGANVLTF
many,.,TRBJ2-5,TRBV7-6,TGTGCCAGCAGCCCCGAGTGGGCGACCCAAGAGACCCAGTACTTC,CASSPEWATQETQYF